The present T cell receptor beta chain was sequenced within a study of T-cell reconstitution after alpha-beta-depleted transplantation in children (dated by TCRdb to about 2016). Background on the whole study: The study quantitatively tracked T-cell immune reconstitution after TCRalphabeta/CD19-depleted allogeneic hematopoietic cell transplantation in children using TCR repertoire profiling.

The treatment or condition label corresponds to: allogeneic hematopoietic cell transplantation with graft depleted of TCRalphabeta T cells and CD19 B cells. Transplant recipients were children who received TCRalphabeta/CD19-depleted allogeneic hematopoietic cell grafts. On this clonotype: There is no known antigen for this receptor. No per-base quality is available; no much larger clone lies one base away.

The investigation overall reported the following: Over the following months the frequencies of hyperexpanded clones went down, and after one year T-cell counts and TCRbeta diversity were mostly credited to newly produced T cells. About two months after transplant, the apparently early recovery of alphabetaT-cell counts reportedly depended on just several hundred clones that had expanded rapidly and came from non-depleted graft cells. In some patients, the high TCRbeta diversity seen at day 60 was put down to recipient T cells and intrathymic progenitors that had survived conditioning.

Reading from cysteine to phenylalanine, the CDR3 counts 16 amino acids. The sequence is cut down to CDR3 DNA, 48 bases in frame from base 1. The germline V gene (reference sequence) supplies CDR1 SEHNR and CDR2 FQNEAQ. V is pared back by 5 bases and J by 0 bases, with 16 bases lying between the germline termini. The receptor library was made with PCR. The sequencer was an Illumina HiSeq 2500. To normalize quantification of the TCRbeta repertoire, the TCR libraries were built with molecular barcoding that relied on unique molecular identifiers. TCRdb reran the public reads through fastp at Q25 and MiXCR, keeping productive beta chains. Every distinct CDR3 protein forms one entry, paired with its most common genes and DNA. The sample records 500,000 to 600,000 distinct CDR3 sequences, 25% to 30% of which are singletons. Of the sample, 36% falls within the top ten clones.

The sequence was obtained from a boy under two years old with Wiskott-Aldrich syndrome, due to receive a stem cell transplant. This receptor chain uses TRBV7-9 and TRBJ1-1; the best D guess is TRBD1, with 6 bases matching. The sequenced sample was PBMCs, obtained before TCRalphabeta/CD19-depleted stem cell transplant. The bases read TGTGCCAGCAGCGGCTCAACAGGGCTCATGAACACTGAAGCTTTCTTT. This sequence encodes CASSGSTGLMNTEAFF.